This record looks at one T cell receptor (beta chain) sequence and its context. Trimming cost V 6 bases and J 10 bases, with 18 bases left between them. The germline V gene encodes CDR1 ENHRY and CDR2 SYGVKD. There are 13 residues in the CDR3. This specimen belongs to a study of blood T cells in healthy people across ages. The authors ran a second PCR of roughly 6 to 12 cycles using a sample-barcoded 5' primer and a J-beta primer mix. Each cDNA molecule received a tag from a template-switch adaptor that had 12 random nucleotides. Each CDR3 protein is one row after TCRdb ran MiXCR on the 5' RACE reads. The top ten hold roughly an eighth of the sample, which has about a million distinct CDR3 sequences, approximately 49% seen once.

The V gene is TRBV10-3, the J gene TRBJ1-1, with D possibly matching TRBD1 (5 bases). Sequencing input: blood. The origin of this receptor is a man younger than 40 in good health. The chain's CDR3 is CAIRDMAATGAFF. CDR3 nucleotide sequence: TGTGCCATCAGGGACATGGCCGCTACAGGAGCTTTCTTT.